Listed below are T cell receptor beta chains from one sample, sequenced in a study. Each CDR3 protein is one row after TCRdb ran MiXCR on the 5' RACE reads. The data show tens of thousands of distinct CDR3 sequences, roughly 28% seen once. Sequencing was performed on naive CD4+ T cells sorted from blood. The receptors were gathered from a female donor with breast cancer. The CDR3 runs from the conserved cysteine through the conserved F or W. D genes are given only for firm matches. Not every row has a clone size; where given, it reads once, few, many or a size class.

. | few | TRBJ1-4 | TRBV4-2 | CASSQTSAATNEKLFF | TGTGCCAGCAGCCAAACAAGCGCCGCAACTAATGAAAAACTGTTTTTT
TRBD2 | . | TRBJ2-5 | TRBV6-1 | CASSVETSGRETQYF | TGTGCCAGCAGTGTTGAGACTAGCGGGAGGGAGACCCAGTACTTC
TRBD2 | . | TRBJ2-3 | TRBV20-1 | CSADGTSGGTLSTDTQYF | TGCAGTGCTGACGGGACTAGCGGGGGGACACTTAGCACAGATACGCAGTATTTT
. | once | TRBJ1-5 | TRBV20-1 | CSARDGGGQPQHF | TGCAGTGCTAGAGACGGGGGAGGTCAGCCCCAGCATTTT
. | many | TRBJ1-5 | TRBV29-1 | CSARGSNQPQHF | TGCAGCGCCCGGGGTAGCAATCAGCCCCAGCATTTT
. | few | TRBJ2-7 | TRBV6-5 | CASSFQTDTYEQYF | TGTGCCAGCAGTTTCCAGACGGACACCTACGAGCAGTACTTC
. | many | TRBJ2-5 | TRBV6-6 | CASSPDGSGTQYF | TGTGCCAGCAGTCCGGACGGGTCGGGGACCCAGTACTTC
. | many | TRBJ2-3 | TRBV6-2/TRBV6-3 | CASRPDSADTQYF | TGTGCCAGCAGACCCGACTCCGCCGATACGCAGTATTTT
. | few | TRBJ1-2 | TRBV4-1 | CASSQGPREFGYTF | TGCGCCAGCAGCCAGGGACCTCGAGAGTTCGGCTACACCTTC
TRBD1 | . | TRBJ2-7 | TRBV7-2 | CASSIGQGASPEYF | TGTGCCAGCAGCATCGGACAGGGGGCATCCCCAGAGTACTTC
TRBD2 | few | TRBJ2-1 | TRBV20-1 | CSARSREGGEQFF | TGCAGTGCTAGATCGCGGGAGGGGGGTGAGCAGTTCTTC
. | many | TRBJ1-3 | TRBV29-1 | CSVVPGARGNTIYF | TGCAGCGTTGTTCCGGGGGCGAGAGGAAACACCATATATTTT
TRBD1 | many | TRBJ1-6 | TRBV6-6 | CASSPPGQGLGSPLHF | TGTGCCAGCAGCCCCCCGGGACAGGGGTTGGGATCACCCCTCCACTTT
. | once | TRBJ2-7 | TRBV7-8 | CASSRNRGLAGATYEQYF | TGTGCCAGCAGCCGGAACAGGGGGCTAGCGGGAGCAACCTACGAGCAGTACTTC
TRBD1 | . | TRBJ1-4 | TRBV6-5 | CASSYGQGASTNEKLFF | TGTGCCAGCAGTTACGGACAGGGGGCATCGACTAATGAAAAACTGTTTTTT
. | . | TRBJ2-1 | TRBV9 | CASSVVSSYNEQFF | TGTGCCAGCAGCGTAGTTAGCTCCTACAATGAGCAGTTCTTC
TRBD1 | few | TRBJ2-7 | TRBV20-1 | CSADRDDEQYF | TGCAGTGCCGACAGGGATGACGAGCAGTACTTC
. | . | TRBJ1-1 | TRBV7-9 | CASSFQGEAFF | TGTGCCAGCAGCTTCCAGGGTGAAGCTTTCTTT
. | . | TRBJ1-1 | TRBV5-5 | CASSLVQARSTEAFF | TGTGCCAGCAGCTTGGTTCAGGCGAGGAGCACTGAAGCTTTCTTT
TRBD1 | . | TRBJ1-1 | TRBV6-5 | CASSPRQGLGDEAFF | TGTGCCAGCAGTCCGCGACAGGGATTGGGGGATGAAGCTTTCTTT
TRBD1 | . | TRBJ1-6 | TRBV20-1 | CSATGGYLRNSPLHF | TGCAGTGCAACAGGGGGTTATCTTAGGAATTCACCCCTCCACTTT
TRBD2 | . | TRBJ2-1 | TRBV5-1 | CASSSGLAVSSYNEQLF | TGCGCCAGCAGTTCCGGACTAGCGGTTAGCTCCTACAATGAGCAGCTCTTC
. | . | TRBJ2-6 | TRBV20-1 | CSASRSEGSGANVLTF | TGCAGTGCTAGCCGATCGGAGGGATCTGGGGCCAACGTCCTGACTTTC
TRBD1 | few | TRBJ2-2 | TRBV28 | CASSFLQGVVTGELFF | TGTGCCAGCAGTTTTCTTCAGGGGGTTGTCACCGGGGAGCTGTTTTTT
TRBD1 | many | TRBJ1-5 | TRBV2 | CASTGQGRSQPQHF | TGTGCCAGCACTGGACAGGGTCGGAGTCAGCCCCAGCATTTT
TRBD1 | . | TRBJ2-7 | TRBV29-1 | CSAADRGSYEQYF | TGCAGCGCCGCGGACAGGGGATCCTACGAGCAGTACTTC
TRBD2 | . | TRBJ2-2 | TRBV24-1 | CATGSGAGELFF | TGTGCCACCGGTAGCGGGGCCGGGGAGCTGTTTTTT
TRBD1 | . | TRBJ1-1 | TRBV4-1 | CASSQTGTGGNSEAFF | TGCGCCAGCAGCCAAACCGGGACAGGGGGCAATTCTGAAGCTTTCTTT
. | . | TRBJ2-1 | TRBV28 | CASSRDFGGEQFF | TGTGCCAGCAGTCGGGACTTCGGCGGGGAGCAGTTCTTC
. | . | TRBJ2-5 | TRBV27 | CASSSSGLYQETQYF | TGTGCCAGCAGTTCAAGCGGTTTGTACCAAGAGACCCAGTACTTC
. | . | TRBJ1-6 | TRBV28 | CASSYNSPLHF | TGTGCCAGCTCCTATAATTCACCCCTCCACTTT
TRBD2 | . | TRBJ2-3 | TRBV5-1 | CASSRQTSGTDTQYF | TGCGCCAGCAGCCGACAGACTAGCGGCACAGATACGCAGTATTTT
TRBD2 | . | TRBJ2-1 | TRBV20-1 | CSARDSRGVRHEQFF | TGCAGTGCTAGAGATTCTCGGGGGGTCCGCCATGAGCAGTTCTTC